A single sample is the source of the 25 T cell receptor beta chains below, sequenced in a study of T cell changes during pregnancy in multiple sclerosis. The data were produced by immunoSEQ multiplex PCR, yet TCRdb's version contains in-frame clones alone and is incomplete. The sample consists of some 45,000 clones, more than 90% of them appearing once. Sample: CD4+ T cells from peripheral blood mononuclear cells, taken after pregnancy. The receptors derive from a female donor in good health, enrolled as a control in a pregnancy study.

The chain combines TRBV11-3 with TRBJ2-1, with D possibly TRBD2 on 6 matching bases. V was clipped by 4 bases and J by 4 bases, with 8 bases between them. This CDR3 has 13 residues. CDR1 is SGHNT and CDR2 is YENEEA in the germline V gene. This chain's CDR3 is CASSYSGYNEQFF. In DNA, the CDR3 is TGTGCCAGCAGCTACAGCGGGTACAATGAGCAGTTCTTC. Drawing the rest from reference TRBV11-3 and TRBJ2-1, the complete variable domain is EAGVVQSPRYKIIEKKQPVAFWCNPISGHNTLYWYLQNLGQGPELLIRYENEEAVDDSQLPKDRFSAERLKGVDSTLKIQPAELGDSAVYLCASSYSGYNEQFFGPGTRLTVL.

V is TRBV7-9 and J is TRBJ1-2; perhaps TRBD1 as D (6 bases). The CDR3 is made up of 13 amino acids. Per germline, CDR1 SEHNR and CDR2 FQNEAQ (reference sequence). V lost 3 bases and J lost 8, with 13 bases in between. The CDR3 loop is CASSLTTGPGYTF. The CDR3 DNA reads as TGTGCCAGCAGCTTGACAACAGGGCCCGGCTACACCTTC.

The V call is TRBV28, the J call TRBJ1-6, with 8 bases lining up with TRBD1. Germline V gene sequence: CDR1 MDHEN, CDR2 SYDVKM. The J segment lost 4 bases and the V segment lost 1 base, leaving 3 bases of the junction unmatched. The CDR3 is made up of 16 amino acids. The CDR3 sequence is CASSLYGQGYNSPLHF. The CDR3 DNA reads TGTGCCAGCAGTTTATATGGACAGGGATATAATTCACCCCTCCACTTT.

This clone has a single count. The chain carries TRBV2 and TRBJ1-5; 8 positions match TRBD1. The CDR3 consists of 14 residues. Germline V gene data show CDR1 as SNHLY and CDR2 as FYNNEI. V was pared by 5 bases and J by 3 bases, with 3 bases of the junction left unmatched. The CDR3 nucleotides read TGTGCCAGCAGTAAGGACAGGGCCAATCAGCCCCAGCATTTT. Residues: CASSKDRANQPQHF.

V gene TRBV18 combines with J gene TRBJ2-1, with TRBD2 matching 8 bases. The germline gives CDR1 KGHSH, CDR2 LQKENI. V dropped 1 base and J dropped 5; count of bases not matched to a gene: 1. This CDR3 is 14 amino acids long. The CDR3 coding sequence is TGTGCCAGCTCACCACAACTAGCGGACAATGAGCAGTTCTTC. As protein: CASSPQLADNEQFF. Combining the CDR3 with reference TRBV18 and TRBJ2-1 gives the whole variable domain NAGVMQNPRHLVRRRGQEARLRCSPMKGHSHVYWYRQLPEEGLKFMVYLQKENIIDESGMPKERFSAEFPKEGPSILRIQQVVRGDSAAYFCASSPQLADNEQFFGPGTRLTVL.

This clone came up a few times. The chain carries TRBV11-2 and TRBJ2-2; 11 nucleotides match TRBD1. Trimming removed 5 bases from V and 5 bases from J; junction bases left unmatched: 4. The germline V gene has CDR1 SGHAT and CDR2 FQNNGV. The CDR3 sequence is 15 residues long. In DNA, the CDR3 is TGTGCCAGCAGCCCCCGGGACAGGGGGACCGGGGAGCTGTTTTTT. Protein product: CASSPRDRGTGELFF.

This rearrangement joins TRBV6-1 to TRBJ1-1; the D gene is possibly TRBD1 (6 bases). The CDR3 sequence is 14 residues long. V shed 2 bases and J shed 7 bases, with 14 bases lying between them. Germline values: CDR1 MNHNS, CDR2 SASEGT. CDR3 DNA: TGTGCCAGCAGTGAATTAGGGGACAAGGGTGAAGCTTTCTTT. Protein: CASSELGDKGEAFF.

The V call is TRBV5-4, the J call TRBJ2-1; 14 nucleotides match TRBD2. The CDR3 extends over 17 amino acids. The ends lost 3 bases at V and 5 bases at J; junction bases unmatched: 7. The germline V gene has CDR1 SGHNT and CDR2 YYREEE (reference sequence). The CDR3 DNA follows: TGTGCCAGCAGCTCGAGACTAGCGGGAGGGCTGAACAATGAGCAGTTCTTC. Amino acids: CASSSRLAGGLNNEQFF.

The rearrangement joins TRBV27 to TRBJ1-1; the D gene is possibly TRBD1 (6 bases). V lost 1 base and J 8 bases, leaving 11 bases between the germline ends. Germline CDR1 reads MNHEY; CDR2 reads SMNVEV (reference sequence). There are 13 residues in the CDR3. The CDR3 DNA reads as TGTGCCAGCAGTTTATTGCAGGGGCGGGAAGCTTTCTTT. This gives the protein CASSLLQGREAFF.

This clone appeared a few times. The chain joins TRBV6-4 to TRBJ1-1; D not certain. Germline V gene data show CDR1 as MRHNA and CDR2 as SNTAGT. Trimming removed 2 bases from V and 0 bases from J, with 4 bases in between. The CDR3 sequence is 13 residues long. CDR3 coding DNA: TGTGCCAGCAGTGACCAGATGAACACTGAAGCTTTCTTT. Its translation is CASSDQMNTEAFF.

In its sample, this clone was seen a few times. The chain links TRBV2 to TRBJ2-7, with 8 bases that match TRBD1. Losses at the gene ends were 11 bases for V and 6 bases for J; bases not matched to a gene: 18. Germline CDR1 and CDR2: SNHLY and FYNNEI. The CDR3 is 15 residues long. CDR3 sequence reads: CAGRRDRNPSGEQYF. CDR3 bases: TGTGCCGGACGCCGGGACAGGAACCCCTCCGGCGAGCAGTACTTC.

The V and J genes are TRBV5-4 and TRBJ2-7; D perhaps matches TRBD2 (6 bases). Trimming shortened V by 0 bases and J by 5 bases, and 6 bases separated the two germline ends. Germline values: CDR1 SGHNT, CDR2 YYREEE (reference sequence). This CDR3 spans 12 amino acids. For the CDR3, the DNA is TGTGCCAGCAGCTTGGGGGGGGACGAGCAGTACTTC. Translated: CASSLGGDEQYF.

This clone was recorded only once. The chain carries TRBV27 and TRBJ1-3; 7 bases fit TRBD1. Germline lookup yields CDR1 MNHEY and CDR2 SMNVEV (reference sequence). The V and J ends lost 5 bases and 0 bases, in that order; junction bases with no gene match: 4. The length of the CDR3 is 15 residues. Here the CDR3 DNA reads TGTGCCAGCAGTAAACAGGGGATCTCTGGAAACACCATATATTTT. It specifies CASSKQGISGNTIYF.

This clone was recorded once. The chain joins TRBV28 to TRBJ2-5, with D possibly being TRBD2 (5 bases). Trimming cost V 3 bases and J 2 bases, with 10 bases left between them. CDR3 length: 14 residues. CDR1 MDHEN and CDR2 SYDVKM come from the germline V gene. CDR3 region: CASSLPGEQETQYF. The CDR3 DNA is TGTGCCAGCAGTTTGCCCGGGGAACAAGAGACCCAGTACTTC.

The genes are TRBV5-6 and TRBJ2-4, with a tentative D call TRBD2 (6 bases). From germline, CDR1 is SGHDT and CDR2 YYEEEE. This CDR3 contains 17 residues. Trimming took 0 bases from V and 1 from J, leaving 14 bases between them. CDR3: CASSLGWVGGAKNIQYF. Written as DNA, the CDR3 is TGTGCCAGCAGCTTGGGCTGGGTTGGGGGGGCCAAAAACATTCAGTACTTC.

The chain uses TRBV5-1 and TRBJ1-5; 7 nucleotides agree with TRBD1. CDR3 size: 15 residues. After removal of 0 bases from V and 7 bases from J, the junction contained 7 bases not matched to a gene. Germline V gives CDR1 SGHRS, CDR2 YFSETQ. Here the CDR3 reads CASSLDPTGNQPQHF. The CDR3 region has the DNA TGCGCCAGCAGCTTGGACCCGACAGGGAACCAGCCCCAGCATTTT. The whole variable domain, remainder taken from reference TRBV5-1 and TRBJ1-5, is KAGVTQTPRYLIKTRGQQVTLSCSPISGHRSVSWYQQTPGQGLQFLFEYFSETQRNKGNFPGRFSGRQFSNSRSEMNVSTLELGDSALYLCASSLDPTGNQPQHFGDGTRLSIL.

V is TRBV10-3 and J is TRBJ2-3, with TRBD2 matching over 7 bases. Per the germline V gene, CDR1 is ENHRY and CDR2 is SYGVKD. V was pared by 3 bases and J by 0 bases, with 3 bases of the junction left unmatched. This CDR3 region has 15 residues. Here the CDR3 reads CAISDGSGSTDTQYF. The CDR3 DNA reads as TGTGCCATCAGTGATGGTAGCGGGAGCACAGATACGCAGTATTTT.

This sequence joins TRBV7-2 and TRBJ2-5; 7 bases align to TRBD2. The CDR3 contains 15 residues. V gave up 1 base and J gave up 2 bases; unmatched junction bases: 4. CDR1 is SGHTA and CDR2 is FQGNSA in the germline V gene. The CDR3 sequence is CASSLVAGLQETQYF. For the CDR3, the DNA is TGTGCCAGCAGCTTAGTAGCGGGCCTTCAAGAGACCCAGTACTTC.

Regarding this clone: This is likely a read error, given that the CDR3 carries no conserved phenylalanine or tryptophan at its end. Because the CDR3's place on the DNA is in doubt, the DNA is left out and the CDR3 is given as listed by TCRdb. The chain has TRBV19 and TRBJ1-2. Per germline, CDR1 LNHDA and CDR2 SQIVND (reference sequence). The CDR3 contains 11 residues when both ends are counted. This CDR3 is CASSFGTYSVL.

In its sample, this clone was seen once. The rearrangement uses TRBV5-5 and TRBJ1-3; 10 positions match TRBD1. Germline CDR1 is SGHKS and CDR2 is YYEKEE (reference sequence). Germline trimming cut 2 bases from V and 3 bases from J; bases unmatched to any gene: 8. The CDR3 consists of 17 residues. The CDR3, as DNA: TGTGCCAGCAGCTTTCGGGACAGGGGAGTAAGTGGAAACACCATATATTTT. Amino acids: CASSFRDRGVSGNTIYF.

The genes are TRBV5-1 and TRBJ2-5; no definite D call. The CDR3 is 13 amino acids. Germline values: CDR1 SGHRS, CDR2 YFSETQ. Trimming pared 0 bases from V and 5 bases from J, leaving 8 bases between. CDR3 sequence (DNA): TGCGCCAGCAGCTTGGAGGCAGGCGAGACCCAGTACTTC. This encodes CASSLEAGETQYF.

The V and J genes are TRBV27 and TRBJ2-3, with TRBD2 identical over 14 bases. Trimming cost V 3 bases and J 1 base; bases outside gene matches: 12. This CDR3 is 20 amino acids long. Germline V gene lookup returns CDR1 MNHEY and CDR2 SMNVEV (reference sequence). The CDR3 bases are TGTGCCAGCAGTTTTCTCGGGACTAGCGGGAGATTGATCGGCACAGATACGCAGTATTTT. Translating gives CASSFLGTSGRLIGTDTQYF.

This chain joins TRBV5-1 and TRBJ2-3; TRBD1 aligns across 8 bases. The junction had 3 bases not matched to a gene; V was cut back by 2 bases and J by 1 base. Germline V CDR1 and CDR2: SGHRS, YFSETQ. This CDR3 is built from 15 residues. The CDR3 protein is CASSLQGDGTDTQYF. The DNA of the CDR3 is TGCGCCAGCAGCTTACAGGGGGATGGCACAGATACGCAGTATTTT.

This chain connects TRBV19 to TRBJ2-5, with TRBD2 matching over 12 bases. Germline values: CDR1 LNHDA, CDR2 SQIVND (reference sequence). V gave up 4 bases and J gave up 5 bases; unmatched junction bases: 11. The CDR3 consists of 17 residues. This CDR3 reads CASSTPSSGGAGETQYF. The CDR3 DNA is TGTGCCAGTAGTACCCCCTCTAGCGGGGGGGCCGGGGAGACCCAGTACTTC.

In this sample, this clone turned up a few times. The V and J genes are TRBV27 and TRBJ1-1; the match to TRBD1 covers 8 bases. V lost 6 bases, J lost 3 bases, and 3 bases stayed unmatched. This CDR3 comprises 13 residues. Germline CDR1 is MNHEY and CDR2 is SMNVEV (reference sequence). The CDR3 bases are TGTGCCAGCAGGAAACAGGGGGACACTGAAGCTTTCTTT. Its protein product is CASRKQGDTEAFF.